The sequence of this T cell receptor (beta chain) was determined in a study of blood T cell repertoires in COVID-19. The overall study: Samples taken during acute and convalescent COVID-19 were collected in the United States, Italy and Spain.

Method: immunoSEQ multiplex PCR; TCRdb's copy keeps in-frame clones and lacks some. The sample records 97,000 or so clones, 70% to 85% being singletons. Germline V gives CDR1 SGHDT, CDR2 YYEEEE. Trimming took 0 bases from V and 2 from J, leaving 3 bases between them. This CDR3 has 13 amino acids. Specimen: peripheral blood. The rearrangement links TRBV5-6 to TRBJ1-5; D remains unclear. This sequence originates from a man in his 70s with acute or convalescent COVID-19. CDR3 in amino acids: CASSLAGNQPQHF. The CDR3 nucleotides read TGTGCCAGCAGCTTGGCAGGCAATCAGCCCCAGCATTTT.